This TCR beta chain was captured in a study of tumor-infiltrating lymphocytes in oesophageal squamous cell carcinoma. One entry per CDR3 protein results from TCRdb running MiXCR on the PCR reads. Of more than 15,000 distinct CDR3 sequences in the sample, around two fifths were seen once. Germline CDR1 MDHEN, CDR2 SYDVKM. This CDR3 is built from 15 residues. This clonotype was detected ten times or more. The receptor was derived from a male donor with esophageal squamous cell carcinoma. The chain links TRBV28 to TRBJ2-5; 7 bases align to TRBD2. The end of the DNA is better explained by TRBJ2-7, so the J call may be wrong. Input material: esophageal tumor tissue. CDR3 in DNA: TGTGCCAGCAGTTCACCTGGCGGGGGCTCCTACGAGCAGTACTTC. Amino acids: CASSSPGGGSYEQYF.